A selection of T cell receptor beta chains follows, all from one sample in a study of blood T cells in healthy people across ages. TCRdb analysed the 5' RACE reads with MiXCR anew, one entry per CDR3 protein. The profile shows more than 500,000 distinct CDR3 sequences, about 27% of them singletons. The sample was also linked to a second study, of T cells of mothers and their children.

Material: blood. The receptors shown here come from a boy aged 2 to 10 in good health. The CDR3 runs from the conserved cysteine through the conserved F or W. A D gene is named only where the DNA matches it firmly. Clone size is given for some rows only: seen once, a few or many times, or a class if the clone is expanded.

J: TRBJ2-7
V: TRBV4-3
size: -
D: -
CDR3: CASSRGRYSYEQYF
DNA: TGCGCCAGCAGCCGAGGACGTTACTCCTACGAGCAGTACTTC

J: TRBJ2-4
V: TRBV6-6
size: once
D: -
CDR3: CASSYSEGLVAKNIQYF
DNA: TGTGCCAGCAGTTACTCGGAGGGCTTGGTGGCCAAAAACATTCAGTACTTC

J: TRBJ1-2
V: TRBV27
size: few
D: -
CDR3: CASSLKGTQGYGYTF
DNA: TGTGCCAGCAGTTTAAAGGGTACCCAGGGGTATGGCTACACCTTC

J: TRBJ2-1
V: TRBV7-6
size: few
D: -
CDR3: CASSFAWKNEQFF
DNA: TGTGCCAGCAGCTTCGCTTGGAAAAATGAGCAGTTCTTC

J: TRBJ2-5
V: TRBV6-2/TRBV6-3
size: -
D: -
CDR3: CASSPLGRGSSQETQYF
DNA: TGTGCCAGCAGCCCCTTAGGGCGCGGAAGTTCCCAAGAGACCCAGTACTTC

J: TRBJ2-2
V: TRBV28
size: few
D: -
CDR3: CASSLFVGYTGELFF
DNA: TGTGCCAGCAGTTTATTCGTAGGGTACACCGGGGAGCTGTTTTTT

J: TRBJ2-1
V: TRBV6-6
size: few
D: -
CDR3: CASSGFQGDEQFF
DNA: TGTGCCAGCAGTGGTTTTCAAGGGGATGAGCAGTTCTTC

J: TRBJ2-6
V: TRBV29-1
size: few
D: TRBD1
CDR3: CSVSRDRGVGANVLTF
DNA: TGCAGCGTGTCCCGGGACAGGGGGGTCGGGGCCAACGTCCTGACTTTC

J: TRBJ2-5
V: TRBV7-2
size: -
D: TRBD2
CDR3: CASSFGPLAGETQYF
DNA: TGTGCCAGCAGCTTTGGGCCCTTAGCGGGAGAGACCCAGTACTTC

J: TRBJ2-5
V: TRBV3-1
size: few
D: -
CDR3: CASRLKAGETQYF
DNA: TGTGCCAGCAGATTAAAGGCCGGAGAGACCCAGTACTTC

J: TRBJ2-7
V: TRBV20-1
size: few
D: -
CDR3: CSATYEQYF
DNA: TGCAGTGCTACCTACGAGCAGTACTTC

J: TRBJ2-7
V: TRBV9
size: -
D: -
CDR3: CASGTGTLNEQYF
DNA: TGTGCCTCCGGGACCGGGACCCTAAACGAGCAGTACTTC

J: TRBJ2-3
V: TRBV6-4
size: few
D: TRBD2
CDR3: CASSEASGDTDTQYF
DNA: TGTGCCAGCAGTGAAGCTAGCGGGGACACAGATACGCAGTATTTT

J: TRBJ2-5
V: TRBV18
size: few
D: -
CDR3: CASSPPGSVETQYF
DNA: TGTGCCAGCTCACCTCCGGGGTCCGTGGAGACCCAGTACTTC

J: TRBJ2-1
V: TRBV7-2
size: few
D: TRBD1
CDR3: CASSFISGSYNRGRIGRTPHEQFF
DNA: TGTGCCAGCAGCTTTATTTCGGGATCCTACAACAGGGGGCGGATCGGGAGGACCCCCCATGAGCAGTTCTTC

J: TRBJ2-3
V: TRBV20-1
size: -
D: TRBD1
CDR3: CSASTGGFTDTQYF
DNA: TGCAGTGCTAGCACAGGGGGTTTCACAGATACGCAGTATTTT

J: TRBJ2-7
V: TRBV5-1
size: -
D: TRBD1
CDR3: CASSVGMRTGNEQYF
DNA: TGCGCCAGCAGCGTGGGGATGCGGACAGGGAACGAGCAGTACTTC

J: TRBJ2-5
V: TRBV6-6
size: -
D: -
CDR3: CASSYSTGAGQETQYF
DNA: TGTGCCAGCAGTTACTCGACGGGGGCCGGACAAGAGACCCAGTACTTC

J: TRBJ2-1
V: TRBV19
size: -
D: TRBD1
CDR3: CASINGDRGSYNEQFF
DNA: TGTGCCAGTATCAATGGGGACAGGGGCTCCTACAATGAGCAGTTCTTC

J: TRBJ1-1
V: TRBV7-9
size: few
D: TRBD1
CDR3: CAGGTGTTEAFF
DNA: TGTGCCGGTGGGACAGGGACCACTGAAGCTTTCTTT

J: TRBJ2-7
V: TRBV6-2/TRBV6-3
size: few
D: -
CDR3: CASSHIVYEQYF
DNA: TGTGCCAGCAGTCACATTGTCTACGAGCAGTACTTC

J: TRBJ1-1
V: TRBV5-1
size: -
D: -
CDR3: CASSLNGGPTEAFF
DNA: TGCGCCAGCAGCTTGAACGGGGGGCCCACTGAAGCTTTCTTT

J: TRBJ1-4
V: TRBV2
size: -
D: -
CDR3: CASSGAEKLFF
DNA: TGTGCCAGCAGTGGGGCCGAAAAACTGTTTTTT

J: TRBJ2-4
V: TRBV6-5
size: -
D: -
CDR3: CASSYSRGAKNIQYF
DNA: TGTGCCAGCAGTTACTCGCGGGGAGCCAAAAACATTCAGTACTTC

J: TRBJ2-7
V: TRBV6-1
size: -
D: TRBD1
CDR3: CASSVRTGETYEQYF
DNA: TGTGCCAGCAGTGTCCGGACAGGGGAAACCTACGAGCAGTACTTC

J: TRBJ2-5
V: TRBV5-6
size: -
D: -
CDR3: CASSLVSGAVETQYF
DNA: TGTGCCAGCAGCTTGGTGTCGGGGGCGGTGGAGACCCAGTACTTC

J: TRBJ2-7
V: TRBV20-1
size: -
D: -
CDR3: CSARGELLYEQYF
DNA: TGCAGTGCTAGGGGCGAACTCCTCTACGAGCAGTACTTC

J: TRBJ2-7
V: TRBV3-1
size: -
D: TRBD1
CDR3: CASSLTYRGPYEQYF
DNA: TGTGCCAGCAGCCTTACCTACAGGGGGCCATACGAGCAGTACTTC

J: TRBJ1-4
V: TRBV5-5
size: -
D: -
CDR3: CASTKRDSFNEKLFF
DNA: TGTGCCAGCACTAAAAGAGACAGCTTTAATGAAAAACTGTTTTTT

J: TRBJ1-1
V: TRBV10-3
size: -
D: TRBD1
CDR3: CATVDRGPARTEAFF
DNA: TGTGCCACCGTAGACAGGGGACCCGCGAGGACTGAAGCTTTCTTT

J: TRBJ2-7
V: TRBV15
size: -
D: -
CDR3: CATSRDPGTPSYEQYF
DNA: TGTGCCACCAGCAGAGATCCCGGGACACCTTCCTACGAGCAGTACTTC

J: TRBJ2-3
V: TRBV6-4
size: -
D: -
CDR3: CASSPRPDSTDTQYF
DNA: TGTGCCAGCAGTCCACGACCCGATAGCACAGATACGCAGTATTTT

J: TRBJ2-1
V: TRBV30
size: few
D: -
CDR3: CAWSVTLYNEQFF
DNA: TGTGCCTGGAGTGTAACTCTATACAATGAGCAGTTCTTC

J: TRBJ2-2
V: TRBV28
size: -
D: -
CDR3: CASWDTLNTGELFF
DNA: TGTGCCAGTTGGGACACCTTGAACACCGGGGAGCTGTTTTTT

J: TRBJ2-5
V: TRBV7-9
size: -
D: TRBD2
CDR3: CASSLRLAVKETQYF
DNA: TGTGCCAGCAGCCTCCGACTAGCGGTGAAAGAGACCCAGTACTTC

J: TRBJ2-1
V: TRBV12-3/TRBV12-4
size: once
D: TRBD1
CDR3: CASSLDRGQQFF
DNA: TGTGCCAGCAGTTTAGACAGGGGTCAGCAGTTCTTC

J: TRBJ2-5
V: TRBV4-3
size: -
D: -
CDR3: CASSQDLAGYERYF
DNA: TGCGCCAGCAGCCAAGATCTGGCCGGCTACGAGCGGTACTTC

J: TRBJ1-2
V: TRBV5-1
size: few
D: TRBD1
CDR3: CASSLVGARGTEPYGYTF
DNA: TGCGCCAGCAGCTTGGTAGGGGCCCGTGGGACAGAACCCTATGGCTACACCTTC

J: TRBJ2-2
V: TRBV2
size: -
D: TRBD2
CDR3: CASSSLSGTNTGELFF
DNA: TGTGCCAGCAGCTCACTTAGCGGGACGAACACCGGGGAGCTGTTTTTT

J: TRBJ2-7
V: TRBV20-1
size: few
D: -
CDR3: CSARSGGPYEQYF
DNA: TGCAGTGCTAGATCAGGAGGCCCCTACGAGCAGTACTTC

J: TRBJ2-7
V: TRBV10-3
size: many
D: TRBD2
CDR3: CAISDLGTSGPYEQYF
DNA: TGTGCCATCAGTGATCTTGGGACTAGCGGCCCTTACGAGCAGTACTTC